The present T cell receptor beta chain was sequenced within a study of T-cell memory formation after mild COVID-19. Overall study context: TCR clusters mostly belonged to single donors. Findings of the study overall: Some SARS-CoV-2-responding clones were already detected in memory before infection. SARS-CoV-2 specificity of second-wave clones peaking day 37 was unconfirmed.

5'RACE primed from the constant segment yielded TCR alpha and TCR beta cDNA libraries bearing sample barcodes and UMIs. TCRdb re-called the 5' RACE reads through MiXCR, storing one row per CDR3 protein. The sample has 470,000 or so distinct CDR3 sequences; 18% are singletons. V lost 8 bases and J lost 3, with 8 bases in between. CDR3 length: 11 amino acids. Germline values: CDR1 SQVTM, CDR2 ANQGSEA. About this clonotype: As yet, its antigen is unknown.

This rearrangement joins TRBV29-1 to TRBJ2-1; D is ambiguous. What was sequenced was PBMCs or a T cell subset sorted from them (not recorded which). This receptor was taken from a man younger than 30 who had mild COVID-19 (a few samples of this study predate the infection). Cell type and time point are not known. Here the CDR3 reads CSPRFYNEQFF. The DNA for the CDR3 is TGCAGCCCGAGGTTCTACAATGAGCAGTTCTTC.